The clone carrying this TCR beta chain occurred a few times. Its antigen is not known. The sample belongs to a study of human T cells and chemical hapten exposure. Study information: Slight differences in pooled library volume were the main source of varying TCR yields across samples.

The V end was cut by 5 bases, the J end by 3 bases, with 14 bases between. The V gene's germline CDR1 is SGHTA and CDR2 FQGNSA. The CDR3 is 15 residues long. Study-level findings and limits: Donors' alopecia may make their immune response differ from healthy people's.

Time point of the sample: pre-sensitization, week 0. The treatment: therapeutic diphenylcyclopropenone sensitization with weekly scalp DPC. Someone pulled total RNA out of unfractionated whole blood. One entry per CDR3 protein results from TCRdb running MiXCR on the RACE reads. The sample holds about 290,000 distinct CDR3 sequences, approximately 8% seen once. The rearrangement joins TRBV7-2 to TRBJ2-1; D is uncertain. Specimen: whole blood, collected in connection with sensitization to the hapten diphenylcyclopropenone (DPC). The receptor was derived from a man aged 18 to 35 with alopecia areata. Some clones in this sample may be carry-over from other donors' samples. The CDR3 DNA follows: TGTGCCAGCAGCACGACGGGTAGCAGCTACAATGAGCAGTTCTTC. It is translated as CASSTTGSSYNEQFF.